This T cell receptor beta chain was identified during a study of a mutant IDH1 vaccine in newly diagnosed glioma. Clones were sequenced by immunoSEQ multiplex PCR, and TCRdb holds only the in-frame ones, with some missing. The table shows about 56,000 clones, with roughly four fifths occurring only once. The CDR3 runs to 16 residues. Trimming took 2 bases from V and 10 from J; bases not matched to a gene: 8. From germline, CDR1 is LNHDA and CDR2 SQIVND (reference sequence). Time point specified: week 47, end of study. In the vaccine, a single dose held 300 ug of the mutant IDH1 20-mer peptide, along with topical imiquimod. This clone was seen a few times. As yet, its antigen is unknown.

The TCR comes from a woman aged 50 to 60 with glioma. This rearrangement joins TRBV19 to TRBJ1-6; 10 nucleotides match TRBD1. This material consisted of PBMCs, taken from a glioma patient whose treatment included an IDH1 peptide vaccine. CDR3 nucleotide sequence: TGTGCCAGTAGTATACGGGACAGGGGAAGGGAGTCACCCCTCCACTTT. Its protein is CASSIRDRGRESPLHF.